This TCR beta chain is drawn from a study of cytomegalovirus exposure and HLA in healthy donors. The CDR3 runs to 17 residues. The junction had 14 bases not matched to a gene; V was cut back by 4 bases and J by 4 bases. Germline CDR1 is SGHDT and CDR2 is YYEEEE. Use of 60 Vbeta and 13 Jbeta primers characterized the PCR. Assay used: immunoSEQ multiplex PCR; TCRdb lists only in-frame clones, some missing. This sample has 90,000 to 150,000 clones; roughly four fifths occur once, and the top ten carry more than 1.5%. The chain employs TRBV5-6 and TRBJ2-7, with 10 positions matching TRBD1. The source is a man aged 35 to 55 in good health and CMV-seronegative. The sample consisted of PBMCs. Here the CDR3 reads CASSRRTGGGRGYEQYF. In DNA form, the CDR3 reads TGTGCCAGCAGCCGGCGGACAGGGGGTGGGCGGGGTTACGAGCAGTACTTC.